The 8 T cell receptor beta chains presented below share a single source sample, sequenced in a study of cytomegalovirus exposure and HLA in healthy donors. The PCR used 60 Vbeta and 13 Jbeta primers. Data came from immunoSEQ multiplex PCR; TCRdb stores just in-frame clones and leaves some out. The profile shows around 64,000 clones, around 87% of them singletons. The sequenced sample consisted of PBMCs. These TCRs come from a woman in her twenties or thirties in good health and CMV-seropositive.

The chain employs TRBV4-2 and TRBJ1-3; D might be TRBD1 (5 bases). This CDR3 has 15 amino acids. Trimming left V 4 bases short and J 2 bases short, with 12 bases between. The germline gives CDR1 LGHNA, CDR2 YNFKEQ. CDR3 residues: CASSPAAGAGNTIYF. The CDR3 DNA sequence: TGTGCCAGCAGCCCCGCGGCGGGGGCTGGAAACACCATATATTTT.

The chain is built from TRBV5-1 and TRBJ1-1; the match to TRBD1 covers 8 bases. The trim removed 4 bases at V and 3 bases at J, leaving 11 bases unmatched. The CDR3 spans 16 residues. Germline lookup yields CDR1 SGHRS and CDR2 YFSETQ. The CDR3 nucleotides are TGCGCCAGCAGCGCCTCGAGACAGGGGTGGGACACTGAAGCTTTCTTT. Protein sequence: CASSASRQGWDTEAFF.

The chain carries TRBV11-2 and TRBJ1-1, with D unresolved. From germline, CDR1 is SGHAT and CDR2 FQNNGV. This CDR3 region has 13 residues. Deletions cut 5 bases from V and 3 bases from J, with 10 bases between. The DNA of the CDR3 is TGTGCCAGCAGCACAGCCCCCGACACTGAAGCTTTCTTT. Translated, it gives CASSTAPDTEAFF.

The rearrangement joins TRBV7-2 to TRBJ1-4; TRBD1 matches 7 bases. The V gene end was trimmed by 4 bases and the J gene end by 0 bases; junction bases not matched to a gene: 5. Germline CDR1 SGHTA, CDR2 FQGNSA. The CDR3 sequence is 16 residues long. The DNA for the CDR3 is TGTGCCAGCAGCTACCGACAGGGCCCAACTAATGAAAAACTGTTTTTT. This translates into CASSYRQGPTNEKLFF.

The genes are TRBV19 and TRBJ2-1; D possibly corresponds to TRBD2 (6 bases). The CDR3 has 13 residues. CDR1 and CDR2 (germline): LNHDA, SQIVND (reference sequence). With 10 bases removed from V and 3 bases from J, the gap between germline ends came to 13 bases. DNA of the CDR3: TGTGCCACCAAAGCGGGTCTCTACAATGAGCAGTTCTTC. Protein: CATKAGLYNEQFF.

V and J are TRBV25-1 and TRBJ2-7, with 11 bases that match TRBD2. Germline loops: CDR1 MGHDK, CDR2 SYGVNS. The CDR3 extends over 17 amino acids. The ends lost 5 bases at V and 3 bases at J; junction bases unmatched: 12. The CDR3 DNA reads as TGTGCCAGCAGTTCCCTCCCCGGGACTAGCGGAAGCTACGAGCAGTACTTC. Amino acids: CASSSLPGTSGSYEQYF.

This chain uses TRBV6-5 with TRBJ2-1; D remains unclear. The CDR3 length is 16 residues. The ends were cut back, 0 bases at V and 2 bases at J, with 11 bases in the middle. Germline V gene lookup returns CDR1 MNHEY and CDR2 SVGAGI. The CDR3 loop reads CASSYSIAEAYNEQFF. In nucleotides, the CDR3 is TGTGCCAGCAGTTACTCGATAGCAGAGGCCTACAATGAGCAGTTCTTC.

The rearrangement uses TRBV5-1 and TRBJ2-5; TRBD1 agrees at 7 bases. Trimming removed 4 bases from V and 3 bases from J; junction bases left unmatched: 6. The length of the CDR3 is 14 residues. CDR1 and CDR2 (germline): SGHRS, YFSETQ. The CDR3 region is CASSPAGTEETQYF. As DNA, the CDR3 is TGCGCCAGCAGCCCGGCCGGGACAGAAGAGACCCAGTACTTC. Full variable domain (remainder filled in from reference TRBV5-1 and TRBJ2-5): KAGVTQTPRYLIKTRGQQVTLSCSPISGHRSVSWYQQTPGQGLQFLFEYFSETQRNKGNFPGRFSGRQFSNSRSEMNVSTLELGDSALYLCASSPAGTEETQYFGPGTRLLVL.